A single sample gave rise to the 26 T cell receptor beta chains below, sequenced in a study of T cells in localized non-small cell lung cancer. The data were produced by immunoSEQ multiplex PCR, yet TCRdb's version contains in-frame clones alone and is incomplete. The repertoire holds 65,000 to 90,000 clones, with around 82% as singletons. The sample consisted of PBMCs, taken before any cancer treatment. The source of these receptors is a man aged 40-75 years with stage II squamous cell lung carcinoma.

This chain uses TRBV7-8 with TRBJ1-5; no clear D. Germline V gene sequence: CDR1 SGHVS, CDR2 FQNEAQ. The CDR3 spans 15 residues. Trimming shortened V by 2 bases and J by 3 bases, and 11 bases separated the two germline ends. The CDR3 DNA reads as TGTGCCAGCAGCTTAAGTCCAGGATTCAATCAGCCCCAGCATTTT. Translated: CASSLSPGFNQPQHF.

V gene TRBV19 combines with J gene TRBJ1-3; no clear D gene. Germline V CDR1 and CDR2: LNHDA, SQIVND (reference sequence). CDR3 size: 13 residues. The V end was cut by 5 bases, the J end by 2 bases, with 7 bases between. For the CDR3, the DNA is TGTGCCAGTAGTGACACTCCTGGAAACACCATATATTTT. Its protein is CASSDTPGNTIYF.

The gene calls are TRBV2 and TRBJ2-7, with TRBD1 as a possible D gene (7 bases). Germline CDR1 and CDR2: SNHLY and FYNNEI. V was shortened by 6 bases and J by 2 bases, with 11 bases between the two germline ends. This CDR3 comprises 13 residues. CDR3 in amino acids: CASRAGQPYEQYF. CDR3 bases: TGTGCCAGCAGGGCGGGACAGCCCTACGAGCAGTACTTC.

This chain connects TRBV5-8 to TRBJ1-1; D not certain. CDR3 length equals 14 residues. V shed 3 bases and J shed 5 bases, with 14 bases lying between them. Germline values: CDR1 SGHTS, CDR2 YDEGEE. CDR3 nucleotides: TGTGCCAGCAGCTATTCTAGGGTGTGGACTGAAGCTTTCTTT. Amino acids: CASSYSRVWTEAFF.

The chain joins TRBV25-1 to TRBJ1-2, with D maybe TRBD1 (5 bases). CDR1 is MGHDK and CDR2 is SYGVNS in the germline V gene. This CDR3 has 16 amino acids. Trimming pared 4 bases from V and 4 bases from J, leaving 19 bases between. In DNA, the CDR3 is TGTGCCAGCAGTGGGGATGGAGCGACAGTCCCCTATGGCTACACCTTC. Its protein is CASSGDGATVPYGYTF.

The sample holds one count of this clone. The CDR3 bases are TGTGCCAGCAGCTTAGACGGACTAGCGGGAACGGTTACGCAGTATTTT. Translation: CASSLDGLAGTVTQYF. The rearrangement uses TRBV11-3 and TRBJ2-3, with 12 bases fitting TRBD2. This CDR3 spans 16 amino acids. CDR1 is SGHNT, CDR2 YENEEA, per germline. Trimming cost V 0 bases and J 8 bases; bases outside gene matches: 6.

The rearrangement links TRBV30 to TRBJ2-3; D uncertain. With 2 bases removed from V and 0 bases from J, the gap between germline ends came to 6 bases. Germline lookup yields CDR1 GTSNPN and CDR2 SVGIG (reference sequence). The CDR3 is made up of 13 amino acids. This CDR3 is CAWSSQSTDTQYF. The CDR3 DNA reads TGTGCCTGGAGTTCCCAAAGCACAGATACGCAGTATTTT.

The chain joins TRBV19 to TRBJ1-5, with TRBD1 matching 9 bases. CDR3 length: 16 amino acids. Germline V lookup: CDR1 LNHDA, CDR2 SQIVND (reference sequence). V was clipped by 9 bases and J by 0 bases; unmatched bases: 9. The CDR3 reads CARIGGQGDSNQPQHF. CDR3 bases: TGTGCCAGGATAGGGGGACAGGGTGATAGCAATCAGCCCCAGCATTTT.

The J gene is TRBJ1-1, the V gene TRBV6-4, with D possibly TRBD1 on 5 matching bases. The V and J ends lost 7 bases and 2 bases respectively, with 17 bases between them. The CDR3 is 15 amino acids. Germline CDR1 MRHNA, CDR2 SNTAGT. The CDR3 sequence is CASTHKRTINTEAFF. Here the CDR3 DNA reads TGTGCCAGCACCCACAAAAGGACAATTAACACTGAAGCTTTCTTT.

This chain links TRBV9 with TRBJ1-2, with a tentative D call TRBD1 (6 bases). V was pared by 4 bases and J by 5 bases, with 9 bases between. The CDR3 is made up of 12 amino acids. Per the germline V gene, CDR1 is SGDLS and CDR2 is YYNGEE. The CDR3 sequence: CASSTQGYGYTF. DNA for the CDR3: TGTGCCAGCAGCACTCAGGGGTATGGCTACACCTTC.

The chain has TRBV7-3 and TRBJ2-5; possible D gene TRBD2, 5 bases. V lost 5 bases and J 0 bases, leaving 13 bases between the germline ends. The CDR3 covers 15 residues. The V gene's germline CDR1 is SGHTA and CDR2 FQGTGA. Written as DNA, the CDR3 is TGTGCCAGCAGCCGCTCGACGGGGTACCAAGAGACCCAGTACTTC. As protein: CASSRSTGYQETQYF. The full variable domain, rest sourced from reference TRBV7-3 and TRBJ2-5, is GAGVSQTPSNKVTEKGKYVELRCDPISGHTALYWYRQSLGQGPEFLIYFQGTGAADDSGLPNDRFFAVRPEGSVSTLKIQRTERGDSAVYLCASSRSTGYQETQYFGPGTRLLVL.

CDR3 nucleotide sequence: TGTGCCTGGAGTTCCCCGTCTCGCGAAAAACTGTTTTTT. This encodes CAWSSPSREKLFF. This rearrangement joins TRBV30 to TRBJ1-4; the D is unclear. Per the germline V gene, CDR1 is GTSNPN and CDR2 is SVGIG (reference sequence). The CDR3 runs to 13 residues. V lost 2 bases and J lost 8, with 12 bases in between.

This clone occurred once. The rearrangement joins TRBV27 to TRBJ1-1, with D uncertain. The V and J ends lost 4 bases and 4 bases respectively, with 13 bases between them. This CDR3 spans 14 amino acids. The germline gives CDR1 MNHEY, CDR2 SMNVEV (reference sequence). CDR3 DNA: TGTGCCAGCAGTTCTATAAGTCGGGGCACTGAAGCTTTCTTT. The encoded protein is CASSSISRGTEAFF.

The V call is TRBV6-1, the J call TRBJ1-5; D call uncertain. Germline-derived CDR1 and CDR2 are MNHNS and SASEGT. V dropped 0 bases and J dropped 4 bases, with 7 bases sitting between them. The CDR3 spans 14 residues. This CDR3 reads CASSEAQGNQPQHF. DNA for the CDR3: TGTGCCAGCAGTGAAGCGCAAGGGAATCAGCCCCAGCATTTT.

The chain employs TRBV27 and TRBJ1-1; tentative D call: TRBD1 (5 bases). Looked up from germline, CDR1 is MNHEY and CDR2 is SMNVEV (reference sequence). Trimming pared 8 bases from V and 2 bases from J, leaving 15 bases between. CDR3 size: 14 residues. CDR3 residues: CASSDYQGNTEAFF. In DNA form, the CDR3 reads TGTGCCAGCTCGGACTACCAGGGCAACACTGAAGCTTTCTTT.

J is TRBJ2-2 and V is TRBV19, with no clear D. The ends were cut back, 5 bases at V and 6 bases at J, with 10 bases in the middle. CDR1 and CDR2 from the germline V gene are LNHDA and SQIVND (reference sequence). The CDR3 totals 13 residues. The CDR3 sequence: CASSLKYSGELFF. In DNA form, the CDR3 reads TGTGCCAGTAGTTTAAAATATTCCGGGGAGCTGTTTTTT. Looking up the rest from reference TRBV19 and TRBJ2-2 gives the full variable domain: DGGITQSPKYLFRKEGQNVTLSCEQNLNHDAMYWYRQDPGQGLRLIYYSQIVNDFQKGDIAEGYSVSREKKESFPLTVTSAQKNPTAFYLCASSLKYSGELFFGEGSRLTVL.

The chain recombines TRBV7-8 with TRBJ1-2; TRBD1 matches at 8 bases. V was pared by 5 bases and J by 0 bases, with 2 bases of the junction left unmatched. The CDR3 consists of 14 residues. Germline V gives CDR1 SGHVS, CDR2 FQNEAQ. CDR3 sequence reads: CASSEDRANYGYTF. The CDR3, as DNA: TGTGCCAGCAGCGAGGACAGGGCTAACTATGGCTACACCTTC.

This clone was seen more than once but under ten times. This sequence joins TRBV7-9 and TRBJ1-6; 7 bases agree with TRBD1. Per the germline V gene, CDR1 is SEHNR and CDR2 is FQNEAQ (reference sequence). This CDR3 contains 15 residues. Germline trimming cut 1 base from V and 9 bases from J; bases unmatched to any gene: 6. CDR3 nucleotide sequence: TGTGCCAGCAGCTTAGGAACAGGGGTTGTTTCACCCCTCCACTTT. Protein sequence: CASSLGTGVVSPLHF.

The count of this clone is one. The chain uses TRBV6-5 and TRBJ2-1; 8 nucleotides agree with TRBD2. The trim removed 7 bases at V and 10 bases at J, leaving 6 bases unmatched. The CDR3 totals 12 residues. Germline loops: CDR1 MNHEY, CDR2 SVGAGI. The CDR3 sequence: CASTLTSGEQFF. The CDR3 DNA is TGTGCCAGCACCCTCACTAGCGGAGAGCAGTTCTTC.

The chain employs TRBV19 and TRBJ1-2; possibly TRBD1 for D (5 bases). Between the trimmed V and J ends, which lost 7 bases and 2 bases, there was a span of 11 bases. This CDR3 has 13 amino acids. Germline values: CDR1 LNHDA, CDR2 SQIVND (reference sequence). CDR3 loop: CASTWGGNYGYTF. The CDR3 region has the DNA TGTGCCAGTACGTGGGGGGGGAACTATGGCTACACCTTC.

This clone came up a few times. This chain uses TRBV2 with TRBJ1-2; D not certain. Trimming shortened V by 5 bases and J by 3 bases, and 10 bases separated the two germline ends. CDR3 length: 13 amino acids. From germline, CDR1 is SNHLY and CDR2 FYNNEI. The CDR3 spells CASSTTSDYGYTF. The CDR3 DNA reads as TGTGCCAGCAGTACAACGTCGGACTATGGCTACACCTTC.

Many counts were recorded for this clone. The CDR3 sequence: CAWSVTNTEAFF. The CDR3 coding sequence is TGTGCCTGGAGTGTAACGAACACTGAAGCTTTCTTT. The chain combines TRBV30 with TRBJ1-1, with D unresolved. Germline V gives CDR1 GTSNPN, CDR2 SVGIG (reference sequence). The CDR3 is 12 amino acids. V gave up 0 bases and J gave up 1 base, with 3 bases separating them.

This rearrangement joins TRBV19 to TRBJ2-7; the D call may be TRBD1 or TRBD2 (6 bases each). Germline loops: CDR1 LNHDA, CDR2 SQIVND (reference sequence). V lost 1 base and J lost 6, with 16 bases in between. The CDR3 extends over 15 amino acids. The CDR3, as DNA: TGTGCCAGTAGTATAGGGGGGGCAGGGATCGGCGAGCAGTACTTC. The encoded protein is CASSIGGAGIGEQYF.

The chain recombines TRBV19 with TRBJ2-7, with 12 bases matching TRBD2. The germline CDR1 and CDR2 sequences are LNHDA and SQIVND (reference sequence). After removal of 3 bases from V and 2 bases from J, the junction contained 2 bases not matched to a gene. This CDR3 spans 15 amino acids. For the CDR3, the DNA is TGTGCCAGTAGTATCAGACTAGCGGGGGCCTACGAGCAGTACTTC. This translates into CASSIRLAGAYEQYF. Filled out from reference TRBV19 and TRBJ2-7, the complete variable domain reads DGGITQSPKYLFRKEGQNVTLSCEQNLNHDAMYWYRQDPGQGLRLIYYSQIVNDFQKGDIAEGYSVSREKKESFPLTVTSAQKNPTAFYLCASSIRLAGAYEQYFGPGTRLTVT.

Comment on this clone: One end of the junction varies from germline; a read error may be responsible. The chain has TRBV6-5 and TRBJ1-5, with 8 bases lining up with TRBD1. Per germline, CDR1 MNHEY and CDR2 SVGAGI. The CDR3 loop spans 14 amino acids. The CDR3 spells CAISAQGARQPQHF. CDR3 nucleotide sequence: TGTGCCATCAGTGCGCAGGGGGCTCGACAGCCCCAGCATTTT.

The V gene is TRBV6-5, the J gene TRBJ1-3; unclear D gene. The CDR3 runs 15 residues. Trimming cost V 2 bases and J 1 base, with 9 bases left between them. The germline V gene has CDR1 MNHEY and CDR2 SVGAGI. CDR3 in DNA: TGTGCCAGCAGTTACCGCATTGGATCTGGAAACACCATATATTTT. Protein product: CASSYRIGSGNTIYF.